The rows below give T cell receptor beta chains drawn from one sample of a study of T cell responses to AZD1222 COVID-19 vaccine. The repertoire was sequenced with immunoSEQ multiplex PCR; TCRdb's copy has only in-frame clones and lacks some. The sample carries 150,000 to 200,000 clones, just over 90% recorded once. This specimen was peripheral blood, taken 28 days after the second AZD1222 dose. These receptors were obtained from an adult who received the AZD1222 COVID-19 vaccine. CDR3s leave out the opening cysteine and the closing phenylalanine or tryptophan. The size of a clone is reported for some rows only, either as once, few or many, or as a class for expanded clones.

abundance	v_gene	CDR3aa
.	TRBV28	ASSFSLAGEDTGELF
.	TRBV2	ASSGGDRGWSGANVLT
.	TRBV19	ASSMGVLETQY
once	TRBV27	ASSFRQVGLDQPQH
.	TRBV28	ASSYGNYEQY
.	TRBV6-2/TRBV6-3	ASSYRRTSGGVDTQY
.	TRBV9	ASGGAAGWNEQF
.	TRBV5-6	ASSSVTGELF
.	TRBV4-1	ASSQEQSNTEAF
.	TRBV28	ASSSIGQALGVGYT
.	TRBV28	ASIESGANEKLF